These 25 T cell receptor beta chains originate from one sample sequenced in a study of CD8+ T cells in alopecia areata. Sequencing relied on a cDNA template that was reverse transcribed from extracted RNA. The method was immunoSEQ multiplex PCR; TCRdb's version includes in-frame clones alone and lacks a portion of them. Listed for the sample are 200,000 to 300,000 clones, none seen a single time. Sorting of pooled cutaneous lymph node cells was based on CD4, CD8alpha, NKG2D, NKG2ACE and other markers. The sample consisted of CD4+ T cells sorted from a lymph node. The receptors come from a C3H/HeJ mouse with alopecia areata. For the strain, the MHC haplotype given is H2-k.

This clone has only a few counts. The gene names given are mouse names. The CDR3 end lies 4 residues beyond the end of the read and is filled in from the germline J gene. This rearrangement joins TRBV13-3 to TRBJ2-7, with a tentative D call TRBD2 (5 bases). Germline assignment: CDR1 NNHDY and CDR2 SYVADS. The CDR3 totals 14 residues. The CDR3 region is CASSESWAPYEQYF. The CDR3 bases that were read are TGTGCCAGCAGTGAATCCTGGGCACCATAT.

As for this clone: Mouse germline and gene names are used. The DNA ends 4 residues before the CDR3 does, and the rest of the CDR3 is filled in from the germline J gene. Other DNA sequences in this sample translate to the same CDR3. The chain carries TRBV1 and TRBJ2-4; possibly TRBD2 for D (6 bases). This CDR3 is built from 12 residues. Germline V gene sequence: CDR1 NSQYPW, CDR2 LRSPGD (reference sequence). The DNA read from the CDR3 is TGCACCTGCAGTGCCGGGGGGAAC. This gives the protein CTCSAGGN. The entire CDR3 protein reads CTCSAGGNTLYF.

About this clone itself: Mouse gene names apply. The DNA ends 4 residues before the CDR3 does, and the rest of the CDR3 is filled in from the germline J gene. The V call is TRBV13-3, the J call TRBJ2-5; 10 nucleotides line up with TRBD2. Germline CDR1 reads NNHDY; CDR2 reads SYVADS. The CDR3 totals 14 residues. The covered CDR3 bases are TGTGCCAGCAGTGATCTGGGGGGGCGGGAC. Translated: CASSDLGGRD. The CDR3 in full is CASSDLGGRDTQYF. Full variable domain (outside the CDR3, taken from reference TRBV13-3 and TRBJ2-5): EAAVTQSPRSKVAVTGGKVTLSCHQTNNHDYMYWYRQDTGHGLRLIHYSYVADSTEKGDIPDGYKASRPSQENFSLILELASLSQTAVYFCASSDLGGRDTQYFGPGTRLLVL.

On this clone: One end of the junction varies from germline; a read error may be responsible. Gene labels here are mouse ones. The read halts 4 residues ahead of the CDR3 end, with the missing end drawn from the germline J gene. The chain joins TRBV31 to TRBJ2-1, with TRBD1 as a possible D gene (5 bases). The CDR3 consists of 14 residues. Germline loops: CDR1 GKSSPN, CDR2 SITVG. The sequenced CDR3 bases are TGTGCCTGGGGTCTCACAGGTAACTATGCT. Translating gives CAWGLTGNYA. The CDR3 in full is CAWGLTGNYAEQFF.

Worth noting for this clone: Here the gene names and germline are mouse. Sequencing ends 4 residues short of the CDR3 end; the germline J gene provides the rest. The chain is built from TRBV14 and TRBJ2-5; the match to TRBD2 covers 12 bases. The CDR3 is made up of 16 amino acids. The germline V gene has CDR1 SGHDT and CDR2 FRDEAV. J was trimmed by 3 bases and V by 2 bases; bases with no gene match: 4. This chain's CDR3 is CASSFKDWGGQDTQYF. CDR3 DNA (partial): TGTGCCAGCAGTTTTAAGGACTGGGGGGGACAAGAC. Supplemented by reference TRBV14 and TRBJ2-5, the full variable domain reads EAGVTQSPRYAVLQEGQAVSFWCDPISGHDTLYWYQQPRDQGPQLLVYFRDEAVIDNSQLPSDRFSAVRPKGTNSTLKIQSAKQGDTATYLCASSFKDWGGQDTQYFGPGTRLLVL.

Concerning this clone: Gene names follow the mouse nomenclature. The DNA ends 4 residues before the CDR3 does, and the rest of the CDR3 is filled in from the germline J gene. The chain recombines TRBV31 with TRBJ1-2; 8 nucleotides agree with TRBD1. The CDR3 runs 13 residues. Germline loops: CDR1 GKSSPN, CDR2 SITVG. After removal of 5 bases from V and 1 base from J, the junction contained 3 bases not matched to a gene. The sequenced part of the CDR3 DNA is TGTGCCTGGGAACAGGGGGGAAACTCC. It encodes CAWEQGGNS. The full CDR3 protein is CAWEQGGNSDYTF. Full variable domain (rest looked up from reference TRBV31 and TRBJ1-2): AQTIHQWPVAEIKAVGSPLSLGCTIKGKSSPNLYWYWQATGGTLQQLFYSITVGQVESVVQLNLSASRPKDDQFILSTEKLLLSHSGFYLCAWEQGGNSDYTFGSGTRLLVI.

In regard to this clone: Mouse names are used for the genes. The sequenced fragment ends 4 residues before the CDR3 boundary, so the rest is inferred from the germline J gene. The J gene is TRBJ2-1, the V gene TRBV13-3, with 12 nucleotides matching TRBD1. The CDR3 is 14 amino acids. Germline loops: CDR1 NNHDY, CDR2 SYVADS. The DNA read from the CDR3 is TGTGCCAGCAGAACCGGGACAGGGGGCGCT. Its protein product is CASRTGTGGA. In full, the CDR3 reads CASRTGTGGAEQFF.

In regard to this clone: The genes are named according to mouse. The sequenced part of the CDR3 DNA is TGTGCCAGTTCCCGGGACACCTATGCT. Translated: CASSRDTYA. The whole CDR3 reads CASSRDTYAEQFF. V usage is TRBV13-2 and J usage is TRBJ2-1, with a weak D call TRBD1 (6 bases). The CDR3 is cut off 4 residues early in the read; its end comes from the germline J gene. This CDR3 is 13 amino acids long. V shed 8 bases and J shed 3 bases, with 12 bases lying between them. Germline values: CDR1 NNHNN, CDR2 SYGAGS (reference sequence).

This clone was seen a handful of times. Germline and genes: mouse. From the germline J gene comes the end of the CDR3, since the read stops 4 residues before it. The chain joins TRBV12-1 to TRBJ1-2; D gene uncertain. The germline gives CDR1 SGHSN, CDR2 HYEKVE. The CDR3 is 12 amino acids. Incomplete CDR3 DNA: TGTGCCAGCTCTCTGATGGGGTCC. It is translated as CASSLMGS. The entire CDR3 protein is CASSLMGSDYTF.

On this clone itself: Mouse gene names apply. Sequencing ends 4 residues short of the CDR3 end; the germline J gene provides the rest. V gene TRBV5 combines with J gene TRBJ2-2; tentatively, D is TRBD2 (6 bases). V lost 2 bases to trimming and J lost 1 base, with 11 bases between them. The CDR3 has 16 residues. Germline V gene sequence: CDR1 LGHNA, CDR2 YNLKQL (reference sequence). CDR3 bases read: TGTGCCAGCAGCCAACCGGGACTCATAAACACCGGG. Translated, it gives CASSQPGLINTG. The complete CDR3 protein is CASSQPGLINTGQLYF.

This clone was counted between two and nine times. The listed genes are named as in mouse. The missing CDR3 end, 3 residues past where the read stops, is filled in from the germline J gene. The V gene is TRBV1, the J gene TRBJ1-6; TRBD1 aligns across 7 bases. TRBJ1-6 is identified as an open reading frame with a role that is uncertain. The junction had 9 bases not matched to a gene; V was cut back by 1 base and J by 0 bases. The germline V gene has CDR1 NSQYPW and CDR2 LRSPGD (reference sequence). This CDR3 has 19 residues. The CDR3 DNA, read in part, is TGCACCTGCAGTGCAGTTCCGGGACAGAAAAATTCCTATAATTCGCCC. Its translation: CTCSAVPGQKNSYNSP. The whole CDR3 sequence reads CTCSAVPGQKNSYNSPLYF.

This clone was seen a few times. Gene names follow the mouse nomenclature. The read ends 3 residues early relative to the CDR3; the germline J gene fills the gap. The chain uses TRBV13-1 and TRBJ1-6; TRBD1 aligns across 7 bases. TRBJ1-6 is known as an ORF, though its function is uncertain. Trimming took 4 bases from V and 7 from J; bases not matched to a gene: 5. There are 14 residues in the CDR3. In germline, CDR1 is NSHNY, CDR2 SYGAGN. The DNA read from the CDR3 is TGTGCCAGCAGTCGACAGGGCGGGAATTCGCCC. Translated: CASSRQGGNSP. The complete CDR3 protein is CASSRQGGNSPLYF.

Concerning this clone: Genes here carry mouse names. The read terminates 4 residues ahead of where the CDR3 ends, so the germline J gene completes it. V gene TRBV31 combines with J gene TRBJ2-3; possibly TRBD1 for D (5 bases). Germline values: CDR1 GKSSPN, CDR2 SITVG. The CDR3 is 12 residues long. V was shortened by 3 bases and J by 4 bases, with 8 bases between the two germline ends. The DNA read from the CDR3 is TGTGCCTGGAGCCGACAGACAGAA. Residues: CAWSRQTE. The entire CDR3 sequence reads CAWSRQTETLYF.

This clone was observed at least ten times. Gene names refer to mouse genes. Sequencing ends 4 residues short of the CDR3 end; the germline J gene provides the rest. The same CDR3 also results from other DNA sequences found in this sample. The chain joins TRBV19 to TRBJ2-2; TRBD2 is a possible D gene (6 bases). The CDR3 extends over 14 amino acids. CDR1 and CDR2 (germline): FNHDT, SITEND (reference sequence). Trimming pared 2 bases from V and 5 bases from J, leaving 10 bases between. CDR3 loop: CASSITGGTGQLYF. CDR3 bases read: TGTGCCAGCAGTATTACCGGGGGGACCGGG.

This clone has only a few counts. Genes and germline are mouse. The CDR3 end is not reached by the read, which stops 4 residues before it; the germline J gene fills it in. This chain connects TRBV13-1 to TRBJ1-1; a weak D match, TRBD1 (5 bases). V was trimmed by 0 bases and J by 3 bases, leaving 15 bases between them. CDR3 length: 16 residues. CDR1 is NSHNY, CDR2 SYGAGN, per germline. The sequenced part of the CDR3 DNA is TGTGCCAGCAGTGATGCAGTCCCAGGGATGGACACA. Translated: CASSDAVPGMDT. The full-length CDR3 reads as CASSDAVPGMDTEVFF.

This clone occurred a few times. The gene symbols are mouse symbols. The read is 4 residues too short to cover the CDR3 end, so that end is filled in from the germline J gene. The chain carries TRBV13-2 and TRBJ2-1, with 9 bases matching TRBD2. J gave up 2 bases and V 0 bases, and 3 bases lay outside the gene matches. This CDR3 contains 16 residues. The germline gives CDR1 NNHNN, CDR2 SYGAGS (reference sequence). The sequenced part of the CDR3 DNA is TGTGCCAGCGGTGATGAAGGACTGGGGCACTATGCT. This translates into CASGDEGLGHYA. The whole CDR3 is CASGDEGLGHYAEQFF.

In its sample, this clone was seen a few times. Mouse gene names and germline throughout. The CDR3 end is not reached by the read, which stops 4 residues before it; the germline J gene fills it in. V and J are TRBV19 and TRBJ2-1; 9 bases line up with TRBD1. V shed 0 bases and J 3 bases; nucleotides not matched to a gene: 4. The CDR3 length is 16 residues. Germline V gene data show CDR1 as FNHDT and CDR2 as SITEND (reference sequence). The CDR3 bases that were read are TGTGCCAGCAGTATAGGGGACAGGGTCCCCTATGCT. It translates to CASSIGDRVPYA. The whole CDR3 protein reads CASSIGDRVPYAEQFF.

This clone was detected many times. Mouse names are used for the genes. The DNA ends 4 residues before the CDR3 does, and the rest of the CDR3 is filled in from the germline J gene. This chain connects TRBV14 to TRBJ1-1; the D is unclear. Germline V gives CDR1 SGHDT, CDR2 FRDEAV. This CDR3 spans 12 amino acids. CDR3 sequence reads: CASSLTGAEVFF. The DNA read from the CDR3 is TGTGCCAGCAGTCTGACTGGGGCA.

In this sample, this clone turned up a few times. Each gene name is a mouse one. The read is 4 residues too short to cover the CDR3 end, so that end is filled in from the germline J gene. This rearrangement joins TRBV19 to TRBJ2-1; TRBD2 aligns across 9 bases. Germline V gives CDR1 FNHDT, CDR2 SITEND (reference sequence). This CDR3 region has 15 residues. V shed 3 bases and J 5 bases; nucleotides not matched to a gene: 6. CDR3 DNA (partial): TGTGCCAGCAGTACAGACTGGGGGAGCGATGCT. Its translation is CASSTDWGSDA. The complete CDR3 protein is CASSTDWGSDAEQFF.

A word on this clone: Gene names and germline match the mouse. The read comes to an end 4 residues before the CDR3 does, leaving the germline J gene to fill in the end. V usage is TRBV1 and J usage is TRBJ2-5; D remains unclear. The CDR3 runs 16 residues. From germline, CDR1 is NSQYPW and CDR2 LRSPGD (reference sequence). Trimming removed 0 bases at V and 0 bases at J, with 10 bases between. CDR3 amino acids: CTCSADNFLNQDTQYF. CDR3 DNA (partial): TGCACCTGCAGTGCAGATAACTTCCTTAACCAAGAC. Full variable domain (remainder filled in from reference TRBV1 and TRBJ2-5): VTLLEQNPRWRLVPRGQAVNLRCILKNSQYPWMSWYQQDLQKQLQWLFTLRSPGDKEVKSLPGADYLATRVTDTELRLQVANMSQGRTLYCTCSADNFLNQDTQYFGPGTRLLVL.

Notes on this clone: The listed genes are named as in mouse. The CDR3 is cut off 4 residues early in the read; its end comes from the germline J gene. This chain uses TRBV1 with TRBJ2-2, with a tentative D call TRBD2 (7 bases). Trimming shortened V by 0 bases and J by 0 bases, and 14 bases separated the two germline ends. Germline assignment: CDR1 NSQYPW and CDR2 LRSPGD (reference sequence). The length of the CDR3 is 18 residues. The CDR3 is CTCSADLVGGSNTGQLYF. The sequenced CDR3 bases are TGCACCTGCAGTGCAGATCTGGTGGGGGGCTCAAACACCGGG.

This clone was observed a handful of times. Relative to the germline gene, one junction end is altered; a read error may explain this. The germline and genes are mouse ones. Read coverage stops 4 residues before the CDR3 terminus; the germline J gene supplies the remainder. V gene TRBV19 combines with J gene TRBJ2-3; possibly TRBD1 for D (5 bases). The CDR3 runs to 13 residues. Germline CDR1 FNHDT, CDR2 SITEND (reference sequence). The sequenced part of the CDR3 DNA is TGTGCCAGCGGTATCAGGGGTGCAGAA. This codes for CASGIRGAE. From start to end, the CDR3 is CASGIRGAETLYF.

This clone has a handful of counts. Genes and germline are mouse. Read data end 4 residues before the CDR3 end; the end is taken from the germline J gene. The V gene is TRBV13-1, the J gene TRBJ2-1; the match to TRBD2 covers 9 bases. After removal of 0 bases from V and 0 bases from J, the junction contained 1 base not matched to a gene. The CDR3 contains 16 residues. Germline-derived CDR1 and CDR2 are NSHNY and SYGAGN. The CDR3 protein is CASSDDWGDNYAEQFF. The sequenced part of the CDR3 DNA is TGTGCCAGCAGTGATGACTGGGGGGATAACTATGCT.

The sample holds a few counts of this clone. Germline and genes here are mouse. The read finishes 4 residues shy of the CDR3 end, and the germline J gene is used to complete it. The gene calls are TRBV13-2 and TRBJ2-7, with D possibly TRBD2 on 7 matching bases. This CDR3 contains 16 residues. Trimming removed 0 bases from V and 0 bases from J, with 13 bases in between. Germline values: CDR1 NNHNN, CDR2 SYGAGS (reference sequence). The covered CDR3 bases are TGTGCCAGCGGTGATGCAAGGCTGGGGGCCTCCTAT. It codes for CASGDARLGASY. The whole CDR3 sequence is CASGDARLGASYEQYF.

This clone was recorded a few times. Genes and germline come from the mouse. The read comes to an end 4 residues before the CDR3 does, leaving the germline J gene to fill in the end. The V gene is TRBV19, the J gene TRBJ1-1; 8 bases are shared with TRBD1. The CDR3 runs to 15 residues. CDR1 and CDR2 (germline): FNHDT, SITEND (reference sequence). CDR3 residues: CASSIQAGRGQEVFF. The CDR3 DNA, read in part, is TGTGCCAGCAGTATTCAGGCGGGCAGGGGGCAA. The variable domain in full, with the rest retrieved from reference TRBV19 and TRBJ1-1, is GGIITQTPKFLIGQEGQKLTLKCQQNFNHDTMYWYRQDSGKGLRLIYYSITENDLQKGDLSEGYDASREKKSSFSLTVTSAQKNEMAVFLCASSIQAGRGQEVFFGKGTRLTVV.